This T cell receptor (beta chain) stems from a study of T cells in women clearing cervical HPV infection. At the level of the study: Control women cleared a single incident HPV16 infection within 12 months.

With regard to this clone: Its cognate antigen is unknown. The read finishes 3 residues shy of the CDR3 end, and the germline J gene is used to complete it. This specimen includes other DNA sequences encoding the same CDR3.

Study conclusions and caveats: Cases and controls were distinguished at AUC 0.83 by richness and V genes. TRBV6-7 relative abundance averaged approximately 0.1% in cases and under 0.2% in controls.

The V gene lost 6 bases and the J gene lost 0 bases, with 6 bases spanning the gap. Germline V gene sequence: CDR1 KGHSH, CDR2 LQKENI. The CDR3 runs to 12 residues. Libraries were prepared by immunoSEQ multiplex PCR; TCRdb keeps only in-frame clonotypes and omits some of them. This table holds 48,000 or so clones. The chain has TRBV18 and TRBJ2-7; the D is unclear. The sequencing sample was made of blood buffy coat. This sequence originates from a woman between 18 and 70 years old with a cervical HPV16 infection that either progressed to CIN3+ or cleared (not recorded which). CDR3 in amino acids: CASSPSSYEQYF. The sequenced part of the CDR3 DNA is TGTGCCAGCTCGCCTAGCTCCTACGAG.